Detailed here is one T cell receptor beta chain. Its cognate antigen is unknown. This record comes from a study of PD-1 blockade in classical Hodgkin lymphoma. Brentuximab vedotin exposure varied, and every patient relapsed after autologous stem cell transplantation. PBMCs were thawed, and CD8+ T cells were then isolated from them by magnetic negative selection. Using immunoSEQ multiplex PCR, the repertoire was profiled, and TCRdb retains in-frame clones only, with some absent. The data show some 3,000 clones, less than 80% seen once. Germline V gene data show CDR1 as SGHTA and CDR2 as FQGTGA. V was cut by 0 bases and J by 4 bases, with 12 bases left in between. The CDR3 covers 15 residues. Study findings and constraints: The study found complete responders had baseline diversity similar to newly diagnosed patients.

The rearrangement uses TRBV7-3 and TRBJ1-1; perhaps TRBD1 as D (6 bases). The material was CD8+ T cells from blood, obtained at baseline. The origin of this receptor is a human donor with classical Hodgkin lymphoma. CDR3 loop: CASSLTPAGVTEAFF. In DNA form, the CDR3 reads TGTGCCAGCAGCTTAACCCCGGCAGGGGTCACTGAAGCTTTCTTT.